The entry that follows covers one T cell receptor (beta chain) sequence. Its target is unknown. The data originate from a study of T cell repertoires in cytomegalovirus infection. About the research overall: Public signatures in TCR beta pointed to CMV infection and matching HLA type. General observations from the study: Summed frequency of public TCR beta families distinguished CMV carriers with the relevant HLA. There were HLA-C-restricted CMV-specific TCR beta clonotypes dominating the ex vivo response.

Using its own MiXCR run on the reads, TCRdb lists one record per CDR3 protein. The sample includes 250,000 to 350,000 distinct CDR3 sequences, roughly 25% seen only once; the top ten take roughly 13%. The J segment lost 1 base and the V segment lost 3 bases, leaving 11 bases of the junction unmatched. The CDR3 loop spans 18 amino acids. Germline CDR1 SGHDT, CDR2 YYEEEE. This receptor was obtained from a human donor in good health (CMV status not recorded). Some clones in this sample may be carry-over from other donors' samples. The genes are TRBV5-6 and TRBJ1-4; 8 bases are a match to TRBD1. Sequencing input: PBMCs. CDR3 loop: CASSWQGGTGGTNEKLFF. In nucleotides, the CDR3 is TGTGCCAGCAGCTGGCAGGGCGGGACAGGAGGAACTAATGAAAAACTGTTTTTT.